Listed below are T cell receptor beta chains from one sample, sequenced in a study of blood T cell repertoires in COVID-19. Assay: immunoSEQ multiplex PCR; the TCRdb copy retains only in-frame clones and omits some. In the table there are about 210,000 clones, approximately 87% of which are singletons. The sample comprised peripheral blood. The receptors come from a woman in her seventies with acute or convalescent COVID-19. Both conserved end residues are trimmed from each CDR3. The order of the fields is V gene, J gene, clone size, CDR3 protein. Size is omitted from some rows. Given values are once, few, many or a class for expanded clones.

>TRBV5-1|TRBJ1-5|.
ASSLWDSFNQPQH
>TRBV11-3|TRBJ2-5|few
ASSTTSGETQY
>TRBV6-6|TRBJ1-2|.
ASSTLPDGYT
>TRBV11-2|TRBJ1-5|few
ASTQGYSNQPQH
>TRBV28|TRBJ1-1|few
ATGQLGTEAF
>TRBV7-9|TRBJ1-1|.
ASTNRGQGNTEAF
>TRBV2|TRBJ2-5|.
ASSGQVQETQY
>TRBV6-5|TRBJ1-1|.
ASREGKGRDTEAF
>TRBV5-1|TRBJ1-2|.
ASSLGQGGYGYT
>TRBV5-6|TRBJ2-1|.
ASSLTGGPSNEQF
>TRBV5-6|TRBJ1-6|.
ASSSGTVNSPLH
>TRBV4-3|TRBJ1-1|.
ASSQDGVRTDEAF
>TRBV20-1|TRBJ2-3|.
SARGGNTQY
>TRBV5-5|TRBJ1-1|.
ASSLVRDSQGLMNTEAF
>TRBV7-3|TRBJ1-2|.
ASSLTAGQGLNYGYT
>TRBV6-2/TRBV6-3|TRBJ2-1|.
ASSYPSTSGRRNEQF
>TRBV5-1|TRBJ2-1|.
ASSFSGQDYNEQF
>TRBV7-6|TRBJ1-1|.
ASSNSQGITEAF
>TRBV12-3/TRBV12-4|TRBJ1-1|few
ASSPGLYTEAF
>TRBV5-1|TRBJ1-4|.
ASSLAGGTNEKLF
>TRBV7-9|TRBJ2-5|.
ASSSYEGMGETQY
>TRBV7-8|TRBJ1-1|.
ASSPLTGEAF
>TRBV6-5|TRBJ2-7|.
ASSYSILAGYEQY
>TRBV5-5|TRBJ2-7|.
ASSVGWQGSYEQY
>TRBV19|TRBJ2-2|.
ASSIPAGGARTGELF
>TRBV6-2/TRBV6-3|TRBJ1-2|once
ASSAQGYGYT
>TRBV24-1|TRBJ1-5|.
ATRAQARDQPQH
>TRBV7-9|TRBJ1-1|.
ASSVLRGGTEAF